This T cell receptor (beta chain) derives from a study of blood T cell repertoires in COVID-19. Study details: The study drew acute and convalescent COVID-19 samples from the United States, Italy and Spain. T cells, B-cell-depleted T cells, or PBMCs supplied cDNA or gDNA.

Germline V lookup: CDR1 MDHEN, CDR2 SYDVKM. The V end was cut by 9 bases, the J end by 10 bases, with 27 bases between. This CDR3 contains 16 residues. Clones were read by immunoSEQ multiplex PCR, and TCRdb kept only the in-frame ones, dropping some. The table shows under 250,000 clones, with around 88% occurring only once. V and J are TRBV28 and TRBJ1-4; D is perhaps TRBD1 (5 bases). This receptor was obtained from a woman aged 80 or older with COVID-19, enrolled during active disease. The sequenced material came from peripheral blood. In DNA, the CDR3 is TGTGCCAGTACCGACCCGGGCCGCGGGACCCGAGGAAAACTGTTTTTT. It specifies CASTDPGRGTRGKLFF.